The next 3 T cell receptor beta chains were all read from a single sample in a study of Ad26.COV2.S vaccination and SARS-CoV-2 variants. Here immunoSEQ multiplex PCR was the method, and the copy in TCRdb shows in-frame clones only, minus some. This sample has roughly 140,000 clones; around 86% occur once, and the top ten carry 4.5% to 6%. This sample comprised peripheral blood, obtained after recovery from COVID-19. These receptors were obtained from a human donor who had recovered from COVID-19.

The chain joins TRBV5-6 to TRBJ2-7; possible D gene TRBD2, 6 bases. CDR3 length: 13 amino acids. The V end was cut by 4 bases, the J end by 6 bases, with 14 bases between. Germline lookup yields CDR1 SGHDT and CDR2 YYEEEE. CDR3 DNA: TGTGCCAGCAGCCTCTTAGCGGCTTCCGAGCAGTACTTC. Its translation: CASSLLAASEQYF.

CDR3 coding DNA: TGTGCCACCAGTGATCCCCGAACCTACGAGCAGTACTTC. It yields the protein CATSDPRTYEQYF. The chain links TRBV24-1 to TRBJ2-7; D uncertain. The CDR3 consists of 13 residues. Germline V gene lookup returns CDR1 KGHDR and CDR2 SFDVKD. Trimming shortened V by 3 bases and J by 2 bases, and 7 bases separated the two germline ends.

This chain links TRBV27 with TRBJ2-1; D unresolved. V lost 5 bases and J lost 0, with 8 bases in between. Germline values: CDR1 MNHEY, CDR2 SMNVEV (reference sequence). This CDR3 region has 14 residues. The chain's CDR3 is CASSALSSYNEQFF. CDR3 nucleotide sequence: TGTGCCAGCAGTGCCCTAAGCTCCTACAATGAGCAGTTCTTC.